A selection of T cell receptor beta chains follows, all from one sample in a study of regulatory T cells in long-lasting Graves disease. TCRdb reprocessed the multiplex PCR reads with MiXCR, giving one entry per CDR3 protein. The data show some 440,000 distinct CDR3 sequences, less than 25% seen once. The input for sequencing was peripheral blood mononuclear cells (PBMCs), taken when the disease was refractory, from a patient treated with antithyroid drugs. All receptors derive from a female donor with Graves disease. Each CDR3 is given with its conserved first and last residue. A D gene is named only where the DNA matches it firmly. A clone size is listed for some rows: how often the clone was seen (once, few, many), or a class if it is expanded.

abundance	j_gene	d_gene	v_gene	CDR3nt	CDR3aa
NA	TRBJ1-4	NA	TRBV7-2	TGTGCCAGCAGCCCGACGGGGGTATACGGTGAAAAACTGTTTTTT	CASSPTGVYGEKLFF
many	TRBJ1-2	TRBD1	TRBV12-3/TRBV12-4	TGTGCCAGCAGTCCTGATGACAGGGTCTATGGCTACACCTTC	CASSPDDRVYGYTF
NA	TRBJ1-1	TRBD1	TRBV7-9	TGTGCCAGCAGCTTTCCCGGGAGGGGGCGCGGGGACACTGAAGCTTTCTTT	CASSFPGRGRGDTEAFF
few	TRBJ1-1	NA	TRBV6-5	TGTGCCAGCAGTTTCTTGATAGAAGAGGGCAGAGCCATGAACACTGAAGCTTTCTTT	CASSFLIEEGRAMNTEAFF
once	TRBJ2-5	NA	TRBV5-1	TGCGCCAGCAGCCGGGAAGGGGGGCAGACCCAGTACTTC	CASSREGGQTQYF
many	TRBJ1-2	TRBD1	TRBV28	TGTGCCAGCAGCCCAGGAGGGCGAGGGGGCGTATCTGGCTACACCTTC	CASSPGGRGGVSGYTF
many	TRBJ1-5	NA	TRBV20-1	TGCAGTGCTAGTCAACATTCAGGGCCGAGTCAGCCCCAGCATTTT	CSASQHSGPSQPQHF
many	TRBJ1-2	NA	TRBV28	TGTGCCAGCAGCCCAAATGAGGCAGGGCGAAACTATGGCTACACCTTC	CASSPNEAGRNYGYTF
many	TRBJ1-1	TRBD1	TRBV28	TGTGCCAGCAGTGGAACAGGGGGATTGTTGAACACTGAAGCTTTCTTT	CASSGTGGLLNTEAFF
NA	TRBJ1-1	NA	TRBV6-2/TRBV6-3	TGTGCCAGCAGTTACGGTATTTGGGGGGACACTGAAGCTTTCTTT	CASSYGIWGDTEAFF
NA	TRBJ2-1	NA	TRBV9	TGTGCCAGCACCGAAGGGGGGAGCCAATACAATGAGCAGTTCTTC	CASTEGGSQYNEQFF
NA	TRBJ2-1	TRBD2	TRBV2	TGTGCCAGCAGACCTAGCGGGAGGCCTCTGACCTACAATGAGCAGTTCTTC	CASRPSGRPLTYNEQFF
NA	TRBJ2-3	TRBD2	TRBV6-2/TRBV6-3	TGTGCCAGCAGACCTGGGACTAGCGGGAGTGGAGATACGCAGTATTTT	CASRPGTSGSGDTQYF
many	TRBJ2-7	TRBD2	TRBV12-3/TRBV12-4	TGTGCCAGCAGTTTACAGGGACTAGCGAACTACGAGCAGTACTTC	CASSLQGLANYEQYF
NA	TRBJ2-3	NA	TRBV12-3/TRBV12-4	TGTGCCAGCAGTTTATCCAACTTCAGCACAGATACGCAGTATTTT	CASSLSNFSTDTQYF
NA	TRBJ1-1	TRBD1	TRBV7-9	TGTGCCAGCAGCTTCGGACAGGGGGCGAGAACTGAAGCTTTCTTT	CASSFGQGARTEAFF
few	TRBJ2-7	NA	TRBV9	TGTGCCAGCAGCGTTTCCGGACTCTCCTACGAGCAGTACTTC	CASSVSGLSYEQYF
NA	TRBJ2-7	NA	TRBV29-1	TGCAGCGTTGAAGATTCCCAGTCCTTCTCCTACGAGCAGTACTTC	CSVEDSQSFSYEQYF
many	TRBJ1-1	NA	TRBV15	TGTGCCACCAGCAGCCCTGACATTGACGGCACTGAAGCTTTCTTT	CATSSPDIDGTEAFF
few	TRBJ2-1	NA	TRBV2	TGTGCCAGCGTAGACGAGACCTCCTACAATGAGCAGTTCTTC	CASVDETSYNEQFF
NA	TRBJ1-1	NA	TRBV27	TGTGCCAGCAGTTTACAAGCCATGAACACTGAAGCTTTCTTT	CASSLQAMNTEAFF
NA	TRBJ2-2	NA	TRBV5-1	TGCGCCAGCAGCCGGCGGGCTGACACCGGGGAGCTGTTTTTT	CASSRRADTGELFF
many	TRBJ2-2	NA	TRBV28	TGTGCCAGCAGTTTCGAGAGGGCCGGGGAGCTGTTTTTT	CASSFERAGELFF
many	TRBJ2-7	TRBD1	TRBV27	TGTGCCAGCAGTTTTCTGAACGTCCGGGACAGGGCCTACGAGCAGTACTTC	CASSFLNVRDRAYEQYF
many	TRBJ1-4	NA	TRBV12-3/TRBV12-4	TGTGCCAGCAGTCGATCCGGGACACCGGGCGCAACTAATGAAAAACTGTTTTTT	CASSRSGTPGATNEKLFF
many	TRBJ1-6	NA	TRBV30	TGTGCCTGCCATTTGATGGGGCATGGTTCACCCCTCCACTTT	CACHLMGHGSPLHF
few	TRBJ2-2	NA	TRBV27	TGTGCCAGCATCCACAGGAGGGAAAGGGCCGGGGAGCTGTTTTTT	CASIHRRERAGELFF
NA	TRBJ2-5	NA	TRBV20-1	TGCAGTGCTGGGTCTTCAGGGATAATGTCGGAGACCCAGTACTTC	CSAGSSGIMSETQYF
many	TRBJ2-7	TRBD2	TRBV6-1	TGTGCCAGCAGCGGGGGGGCCCATCTGGGCGCCTACGAGCAGTACTTC	CASSGGAHLGAYEQYF
NA	TRBJ2-7	NA	TRBV19	TGTGCCAGTAGTATAGGAACGGGAAGGACCTACGAGCAGTACTTC	CASSIGTGRTYEQYF
many	TRBJ1-2	NA	TRBV28	TGTGCCAGCAGTTTATTGAAGGGGAACTATGGCTACACCTTC	CASSLLKGNYGYTF
few	TRBJ1-2	NA	TRBV6-5	TGTGCCAGCAGCTACCAGGGATCGGGCGGCTACACCTTC	CASSYQGSGGYTF
NA	TRBJ2-2	TRBD2	TRBV5-4	TGTGCCATCTCTCCGGGACTAGCGGGAGGCCGGGGCGGGGAGCTGTTTTTT	CAISPGLAGGRGGELFF
many	TRBJ2-5	NA	TRBV29-1	TGCAGCGTCCCGGACAATGGGGTTGAGGCCCAGTACTTC	CSVPDNGVEAQYF
few	TRBJ2-7	TRBD2	TRBV18	TGTGCCAGCTCACCGACTAGCGGGAGGGCCTCCTACGAGCAGTACTTC	CASSPTSGRASYEQYF
NA	TRBJ1-3	NA	TRBV4-2	TGTGCCAGCAGCCAAGATTGGAGAGGGTCCGGAAACACCATATATTTT	CASSQDWRGSGNTIYF
NA	TRBJ2-7	TRBD2	TRBV7-9	TGTGCCAGCAGCTTAGCGGGTGGACTAGCGGCATACGAGCAGTACTTC	CASSLAGGLAAYEQYF
NA	TRBJ1-5	NA	TRBV12-3/TRBV12-4	TGTGCCAGCAGTTTCAACAGGAATCAGCCCCAGCATTTT	CASSFNRNQPQHF
NA	TRBJ1-3	TRBD1	TRBV4-3	TGCGCCAGCAGCCATTCCTTAGGGGGCAACTCTGGAAACACCATATATTTT	CASSHSLGGNSGNTIYF
NA	TRBJ2-3	TRBD2	TRBV19	TGTGCCAGTAGTATGGGGCTAGCGGGGGAGCTCACAGATACGCAGTATTTT	CASSMGLAGELTDTQYF
NA	TRBJ2-4	NA	TRBV7-9	TGTGCCAGCAGCTTCGGGACGATAGCCAAAAACATTCAGTACTTC	CASSFGTIAKNIQYF
NA	TRBJ2-7	NA	TRBV18	TGTGCCAGCTCACCCGGACCGGATTCCGAGCAGTACTTC	CASSPGPDSEQYF
few	TRBJ2-2	TRBD2	TRBV28	TGTGTCAGCAGTTCGGGGGGGGCTGGAACCGGGGAGCTGTTTTTT	CVSSSGGAGTGELFF
many	TRBJ2-2	TRBD2	TRBV12-3/TRBV12-4	TGTGCCAGCAGCTTAACTAGCGGCGGGGAGCTGTTTTTT	CASSLTSGGELFF
many	TRBJ2-5	NA	TRBV5-8	TGTGCCAGCAGCGAGGGGTGGGTGAGCCAAGAGACCCAGTACTTC	CASSEGWVSQETQYF
few	TRBJ2-7	NA	TRBV25-1	TGTGCCAGCAGTGATACCAGAACCGGGCTCAGACGAGAGCAGTACTTC	CASSDTRTGLRREQYF
many	TRBJ2-5	TRBD2	TRBV11-3	TGTGTCGAGGCTCCTGTGTCAGCGGGAGGGACTGAGACCCAGTACTTC	CVEAPVSAGGTETQYF
many	TRBJ1-6	TRBD1	TRBV5-1	TGCGCCAGCAGCAGGGACAGGGTTGGTTCACCCCTCCACTTT	CASSRDRVGSPLHF
many	TRBJ1-5	NA	TRBV12-3/TRBV12-4	TGTGCCAGCAGTCTCTCGAACTTCAATCAGCCCCAGCATTTT	CASSLSNFNQPQHF
few	TRBJ1-2	NA	TRBV30	TGTGCCTGGAGTATAGGGAACTATGGCTACACCTTC	CAWSIGNYGYTF
many	TRBJ1-2	NA	TRBV10-3	TGTGCCATTAAGGACGCATCTAACTATGGCTACACCTTC	CAIKDASNYGYTF
few	TRBJ1-1	NA	TRBV3-1	TGTGCCAGCAGCCAAGTAATGTCCAACACTGAAGCTTTCTTT	CASSQVMSNTEAFF
few	TRBJ2-2	TRBD1	TRBV19	TGTGCCAGTAGTATTTACAGGGGGCCCACCGGGGAGCTGTTTTTT	CASSIYRGPTGELFF